This T cell receptor (beta chain) emerged from a study of T cell repertoires in cytomegalovirus infection (dated by TCRdb to between 2017 and 2020). Context from the whole study: Alongside well-studied HLA-B-restricted epitopes, the peptide stimulations were aimed at recently identified HLA-C-restricted CMV epitopes, whose presentation resists viral immunomodulation. The HLA type of each donor mattered for the analysis, because public TCR beta signatures pointed to carriage of CMV infection along with the matching HLA type.

V is reduced by 3 bases and J by 2 bases, leaving a spacing of 16 bases between them. From a lookup of the germline V gene (reference sequence), CDR1 and CDR2 are LNHDA and SQIVND. Its CDR3 holds 16 amino acids, cysteine through phenylalanine. CDR3 DNA only is kept here, 48 bases in frame from base 1. In its sample, this clonotype was seen a few times. What this receptor recognizes is not known. No quality values exist for individual bases; no much larger clone is one base distant. Sequencer: Illumina HiSeq 1500. The public reads were reprocessed in TCRdb via fastp at Q25 and MiXCR, keeping in-frame beta chains. Each entry merges the rows of one CDR3 protein and shows their most common DNA and genes. This sample comprises approximately 1,000,000 distinct CDR3 sequences, under 40% of them detected only once. The ten largest clones represent 13% of the sample. The sample's treatment or condition label is to be understood as: in vitro stimulation with specific CMV peptide epitopes to enrich CMV-specific T cells.

Broader findings and caveats from the paper: In the ex vivo response, HLA-C-restricted CMV-specific TCR beta clonotypes were dominant, and in two of eight donors the single most frequent clonotype came from this HLA-C-restricted group. In both this cohort and an independent cohort of 352 donors, the cumulative frequency of public TCR beta family members distinguished carriers of CMV infection plus the relevant HLA type.

The TCR was taken from a human donor in good health (CMV status not recorded). Some clones in this sample may be carry-over from other donors' samples. The source was cultured CD8+ T cells from PBMCs, collected from culture after CMV antigen stimulation. The sequence is built from TRBV19 and TRBJ1-2, with no confident D gene call. The sequenced DNA is TGTGCCAGTAGTATCCCCGAAGTAACCCTCAACTATGGCTACACCTTC. Its translation is CASSIPEVTLNYGYTF.